In this sample, the clone carrying this T cell receptor (beta chain) turned up once. A much larger clonotype is one base distant, so this may be a read error. The source of the sample is a study of T cells in Graves' hyperthyroidism and ophthalmopathy. The investigators amplified TCR beta CDR3 regions from RNA transcripts. The HTBI set primed first-round TCR CDR3 RT-PCR. TCRdb passed the multiplex PCR reads through MiXCR, listing each CDR3 protein once. The sample includes fewer than 650,000 distinct CDR3 sequences, 11% to 15% seen only once; the top ten take more than 6%. Germline V lookup: CDR1 SGHRS, CDR2 YFSETQ. The CDR3 is 19 residues long.

The receptor's source is a woman aged 18-29 years with Graves' ophthalmopathy. J is TRBJ2-2 and V is TRBV5-1; the match to TRBD2 covers 10 bases. Specimen: blood. Here the CDR3 reads CASSLMSSGRGRSTGEPFF. As DNA, the CDR3 is TGCGCCAGCAGCTTGATGTCTAGCGGGAGAGGAAGGAGCACCGGGGAGCCGTTTTTT.